The source of this TCR beta chain is a study of blood T cell repertoires in COVID-19. Background on the study: Donors in the United States, Italy and Spain gave samples during acute or convalescent COVID-19. Sources were T cells, B-cell-depleted T cells, or PBMCs; the material itself was cDNA or gDNA.

As handled by the study authors: Amplification with reference gene primers provided the estimates of nucleated cell counts. Some clones are missing from TCRdb's copy, which holds only in-frame ones; the method was immunoSEQ multiplex PCR. V, J and clone size were drawn from that table, and D and trimming were deduced from the DNA. Among a few hundred thousand clones listed, more than 75% were seen once. Germline V gene sequence: CDR1 MNHEY, CDR2 SVGAGI. V lost 2 bases, J lost 5 bases, and 9 bases lay in between. The CDR3 is made up of 13 amino acids. The rearrangement joins TRBV6-5 to TRBJ2-5, with D possibly matching TRBD2 (5 bases). Specimen: peripheral blood. The receptor was derived from a woman in her thirties or forties who had recovered from COVID-19. The CDR3 spells CASSYPGSETQYF. In DNA, the CDR3 is TGTGCCAGCAGTTACCCGGGATCGGAGACCCAGTACTTC.